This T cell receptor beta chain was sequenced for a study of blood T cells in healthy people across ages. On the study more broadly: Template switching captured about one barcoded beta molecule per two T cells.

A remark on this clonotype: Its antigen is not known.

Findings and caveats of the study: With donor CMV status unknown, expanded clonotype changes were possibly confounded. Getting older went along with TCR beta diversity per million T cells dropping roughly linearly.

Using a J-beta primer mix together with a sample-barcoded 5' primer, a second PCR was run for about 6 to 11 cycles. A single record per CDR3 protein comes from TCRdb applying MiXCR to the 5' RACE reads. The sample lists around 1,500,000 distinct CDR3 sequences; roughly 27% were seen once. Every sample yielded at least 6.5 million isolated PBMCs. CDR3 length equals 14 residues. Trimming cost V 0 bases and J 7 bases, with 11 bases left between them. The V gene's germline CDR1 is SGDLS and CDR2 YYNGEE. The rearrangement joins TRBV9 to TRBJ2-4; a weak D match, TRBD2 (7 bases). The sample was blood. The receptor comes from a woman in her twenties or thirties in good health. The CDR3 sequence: CASSVGGGENIQYF. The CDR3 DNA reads TGTGCCAGCAGCGTAGGGGGGGGCGAGAACATTCAGTACTTC.